This T cell receptor beta chain was identified during a study of blood T cell repertoires in COVID-19. Study-wide background: Spain, Italy and the United States supplied samples that represented acute and convalescent COVID-19. T cells, B-cell-depleted T cells, or PBMCs provided the cDNA or gDNA that served as material.

This clone was detected only a few times. The germline V gene encodes CDR1 MRHNA and CDR2 SNTAGT. Trimming at V came to 3 bases and at J to 3 bases, leaving 2 bases not matched to a gene. This CDR3 region has 14 residues. Repertoires were generated with immunoSEQ multiplex PCR, while TCRdb's copy carries only in-frame clones and drops some. The sample consists of approximately 89,000 clones, about 90% of them appearing once. This TCR derives from a man in his 70s with acute or convalescent COVID-19. This chain links TRBV6-4 with TRBJ2-3; TRBD2 matches at 8 bases. Sequenced sample: peripheral blood. Written as DNA, the CDR3 is TGTGCCAGCAGTGATGCGGGGGGTACAGATACGCAGTATTTT. Residues: CASSDAGGTDTQYF.